The clone carrying this T cell receptor beta chain showed up just a few times. Its antigen is not known. This sample was included in a study of OX40 agonist ivuxolimab in advanced cancers. Study background: An anti-OX40 (CD134) antibody with agonistic activity, ivuxolimab, was administered to patients. General study results and limits: CD8+ T cells were the subset that, on average, had more expanded clones than CD4+.

The CDR3 runs to 14 residues. Per germline, CDR1 SGHDT and CDR2 YYEEEE. The ends lost 4 bases at V and 1 base at J; junction bases unmatched: 4. The repertoire was sequenced with immunoSEQ multiplex PCR; TCRdb's copy has only in-frame clones and lacks some. The repertoire consists of over 45,000 clones, with 86% occurring once and the leading ten covering approximately 1%. This TCR was sampled from an adult with an advanced solid tumor such as melanoma, head and neck, liver or kidney cancer. Here the sequenced sample was CD4+ or CD8+ T cells sorted from blood, taken in a trial of the OX40 agonist ivuxolimab. This sequence joins TRBV5-6 and TRBJ1-1; 7 positions match TRBD1. The CDR3 reads CASSRDRANTEAFF. The CDR3 nucleotides read TGTGCCAGCAGCCGGGACAGAGCGAACACTGAAGCTTTCTTT.